Each of the 17 T cell receptor beta chains below was sequenced from the same sample in a study of blood T cell repertoires in COVID-19. TCRdb's copy holds only in-frame clones and misses some; the assay was immunoSEQ multiplex PCR. This sample has about 250,000 clones, with 86% found just once. Sequencing used PBMCs or T cells enriched from blood (not recorded which). Receptors originate from a man aged 40-55 years who had recovered from COVID-19.

This clone showed up just a few times. The rearrangement links TRBV6-2 or TRBV6-3 to TRBJ2-7, with 7 bases fitting TRBD2. Unmatched junction bases numbered 12, after V lost 2 bases and J lost 5 bases. Germline V gives CDR1 MNHEY, CDR2 SVGEGT. This CDR3 region has 16 residues. This CDR3 reads CASSYERGGIGHEQYF. For the CDR3, the DNA is TGTGCCAGCAGTTACGAGCGCGGGGGAATAGGGCACGAGCAGTACTTC.

This clone was recorded once. V and J are TRBV27 and TRBJ1-2; TRBD1 matches at 7 bases. The trim removed 5 bases at V and 4 bases at J, leaving 7 bases unmatched. The CDR3 sequence is 14 residues long. The germline V gene encodes CDR1 MNHEY and CDR2 SMNVEV (reference sequence). CDR3 nucleotides: TGTGCCAGCAGTACCCAGGGGGACCTCTATGGCTACACCTTC. It encodes CASSTQGDLYGYTF.

In its sample, this clone was seen a few times. This chain links TRBV5-1 with TRBJ2-2; 9 bases align to TRBD1. Germline V gene sequence: CDR1 SGHRS, CDR2 YFSETQ. The CDR3 runs to 16 residues. The V gene end was trimmed by 4 bases and the J gene end by 0 bases; junction bases not matched to a gene: 4. CDR3 amino acids: CASSPTGGPNTGELFF. The CDR3 region has the DNA TGCGCCAGCAGCCCGACAGGGGGACCGAACACCGGGGAGCTGTTTTTT.

The V and J genes are TRBV25-1 and TRBJ2-7, with a weak D call TRBD2 (7 bases). Trimming pared 7 bases from V and 7 bases from J, leaving 17 bases between. This CDR3 is 13 amino acids long. Germline values: CDR1 MGHDK, CDR2 SYGVNS. The CDR3 coding sequence is TGTGCCAGCACGGAAGGGGGAGGGCGGGAGCAGTACTTC. This codes for CASTEGGGREQYF.

The gene calls are TRBV7-6 and TRBJ2-7; 13 bases match TRBD2. The junction had 7 bases not matched to a gene; V was cut back by 4 bases and J by 4 bases. CDR3 length: 16 residues. Per the germline V gene, CDR1 is SGHVS and CDR2 is FNYEAQ. The CDR3 loop reads CASSSLTSGRLYEQYF. The CDR3 bases are TGTGCCAGCAGCTCCCTGACTAGCGGGAGGTTGTACGAGCAGTACTTC.

The chain is built from TRBV29-1 and TRBJ2-5; 10 positions agree with TRBD1. CDR3 length: 14 amino acids. Losses at the gene ends were 2 bases for V and 7 bases for J; bases not matched to a gene: 7. The germline gives CDR1 SQVTM, CDR2 ANQGSEA. CDR3 bases: TGCAGCGTTGAATCCGACAGGGGGCCGGTGACCCAGTACTTC. This codes for CSVESDRGPVTQYF.

The V gene is TRBV6-1, the J gene TRBJ2-7, with D perhaps matching TRBD2 (5 bases). Germline V gene data show CDR1 as MNHNS and CDR2 as SASEGT. The CDR3 loop spans 14 amino acids. Trimming removed 5 bases from V and 4 bases from J, with 15 bases in between. CDR3 loop: CASSSGFRPYEQYF. The CDR3 DNA is TGTGCCAGCAGTTCGGGGTTTAGGCCTTACGAGCAGTACTTC.

The V call is TRBV4-2, the J call TRBJ1-1; D is uncertain. Germline CDR1 is LGHNA and CDR2 is YNFKEQ. The V end was cut by 1 base, the J end by 5 bases, with 11 bases between. The CDR3 consists of 14 residues. Here the CDR3 DNA reads TGTGCCAGCAGCCAAGGTACGGGAATTACTGAAGCTTTCTTT. Translated, it gives CASSQGTGITEAFF.

The gene calls are TRBV19 and TRBJ2-3; 7 bases line up with TRBD1. The CDR3 has 13 amino acids. CDR1 is LNHDA and CDR2 is SQIVND in the germline V gene (reference sequence). The V gene end was trimmed by 6 bases and the J gene end by 3 bases; junction bases not matched to a gene: 3. The DNA of the CDR3 is TGTGCCAGTAGCCTACAGGGGACAGATACGCAGTATTTT. As protein: CASSLQGTDTQYF.

The chain's CDR3 is CASSPPRGVYEQYF. Written as DNA, the CDR3 is TGTGCCAGCAGCCCTCCCCGGGGGGTCTACGAGCAGTACTTC. V usage is TRBV11-2 and J usage is TRBJ2-7; 7 nucleotides align to TRBD2. Trimming at V came to 5 bases and at J to 3 bases, leaving 7 bases not matched to a gene. This CDR3 spans 14 amino acids. In germline, CDR1 is SGHAT, CDR2 FQNNGV.

The genes are TRBV19 and TRBJ2-7, with no clear D. Germline CDR1 reads LNHDA; CDR2 reads SQIVND (reference sequence). V lost 8 bases, J lost 1 base, and 9 bases lay in between. The length of the CDR3 is 12 residues. Written as DNA, the CDR3 is TGTGCCAGTTCTGCAGCGTCCTACGAGCAGTACTTC. This encodes CASSAASYEQYF.

V usage is TRBV28 and J usage is TRBJ2-7; 10 bases align to TRBD1. J was trimmed by 3 bases and V by 5 bases; bases with no gene match: 19. Germline CDR1 is MDHEN and CDR2 is SYDVKM. The length of the CDR3 is 19 residues. CDR3 coding DNA: TGTGCCAGCAGTGGAATGTCAAGAAGTGGGGACAGGGGTAACTACGAGCAGTACTTC. It encodes CASSGMSRSGDRGNYEQYF.

The CDR3 loop reads CASSQGQGIEAFF. The CDR3 coding sequence is TGCGCCAGCAGCCAAGGCCAGGGGATCGAAGCTTTCTTT. The rearrangement links TRBV4-1 to TRBJ1-1, with D possibly matching TRBD1 (6 bases). The germline CDR1 and CDR2 sequences are MGHRA and YSYEKL. Trimming removed 1 base from V and 8 bases from J, with 11 bases in between. CDR3 size: 13 residues.

The V and J genes are TRBV10-2 and TRBJ2-2, with D possibly TRBD2 on 5 matching bases. Trimming left V 10 bases short and J 4 bases short, with 13 bases between. Germline V gene data show CDR1 as WSHSY and CDR2 as SAAADI. The CDR3 is made up of 13 amino acids. For the CDR3, the DNA is TGCGCCACCACCGGGGAGTCCACCGGGGAGCTGTTTTTT. Residues: CATTGESTGELFF.

The chain joins TRBV9 to TRBJ2-7, with 7 bases fitting TRBD1. V was clipped by 4 bases and J by 2 bases; unmatched bases: 12. This CDR3 has 16 amino acids. Germline lookup yields CDR1 SGDLS and CDR2 YYNGEE. The DNA of the CDR3 is TGTGCCAGCAGCACCAGAGAAGGACAGGCCACCTACGAGCAGTACTTC. Encoded protein: CASSTREGQATYEQYF.

The chain employs TRBV11-3 and TRBJ2-1; 7 bases agree with TRBD2. Per germline, CDR1 SGHNT and CDR2 YENEEA. This CDR3 is built from 15 residues. The V gene end was trimmed by 0 bases and the J gene end by 4 bases; junction bases not matched to a gene: 3. The CDR3 is CASSLETSPYNEQFF. The DNA of the CDR3 is TGTGCCAGCAGCTTAGAGACTAGCCCTTACAATGAGCAGTTCTTC.

This chain links TRBV29-1 with TRBJ2-1, with 9 bases fitting TRBD2. Germline V gives CDR1 SQVTM, CDR2 ANQGSEA. With V trimmed by 1 base and J by 8 bases, 9 bases remained unmatched. The CDR3 covers 15 residues. CDR3 residues: CSVEVVSGSGDEQFF. The CDR3 DNA follows: TGCAGCGTTGAAGTTGTTAGCGGGAGCGGCGATGAGCAGTTCTTC.